Below, 21 T cell receptor beta chains from the same sample are listed, as sequenced in a study of beta chain features in type 1 diabetes. Expressed TCRB transcripts got sequenced, as all isolated RNA was reverse transcribed. The protocol was immunoSEQ multiplex PCR, while the TCRdb copy is restricted to in-frame clones and leaves out a portion. The data contain 400,000 to 500,000 clones, approximately 15% of them singletons. Material for sequencing was naive CD4+ T cells from blood. The receptors originated from a man aged 25 to 45 in good health.

This clone showed up just a few times. The chain is built from TRBV7-6 and TRBJ2-3; 8 nucleotides agree with TRBD1. Germline values: CDR1 SGHVS, CDR2 FNYEAQ. This CDR3 contains 16 residues. The junction had 9 bases not matched to a gene; V was cut back by 1 base and J by 6 bases. The CDR3 protein is CASSLVRGRSGDTQYF. The CDR3, as DNA: TGTGCCAGCAGCTTAGTCAGGGGGCGAAGTGGGGATACGCAGTATTTT.

The J gene is TRBJ1-5, the V gene TRBV23-1; D remains unclear. TRBV23-1 carries the ORF label, with uncertain function. The CDR3 length is 14 residues. V was pared by 4 bases and J by 2 bases, with 9 bases between. In DNA, the CDR3 is TGCGCCAGCAGTCTACGACAACGCAATCAGCCCCAGCATTTT. Its translation: CASSLRQRNQPQHF.

The chain joins TRBV20-1 to TRBJ2-3; D call uncertain. The CDR3 spans 11 residues. CDR1 DFQATT and CDR2 SNEGSKA come from the germline V gene (reference sequence). CDR3 in amino acids: CSRRGWNGQYF. In DNA, the CDR3 is TGCAGCAGACGAGGCTGGAACGGGCAGTATTTT.

V usage is TRBV18 and J usage is TRBJ2-7, with D tentatively TRBD2 (6 bases). The CDR3 is 14 residues long. Per the germline V gene, CDR1 is KGHSH and CDR2 is LQKENI. V lost 3 bases and J 4 bases, leaving 13 bases between the germline ends. The chain's CDR3 is CASSPYSGSYEQYV. The CDR3 nucleotides are TGTGCCAGCTCACCGTATAGCGGTTCATACGAGCAGTACGTC.

This clone was observed a handful of times. J is TRBJ2-7 and V is TRBV6-1; D not certain. Trimming pared 1 base from V and 4 bases from J, leaving 8 bases between. The CDR3 consists of 13 residues. Germline loops: CDR1 MNHNS, CDR2 SASEGT. The CDR3 DNA sequence: TGTGCCAGCAGTGAAGTATTCGGGTACGAGCAGTACTTC. Protein: CASSEVFGYEQYF.

This clone appeared a few times. V usage is TRBV13 and J usage is TRBJ2-4; D not certain. V was shortened by 2 bases and J by 11 bases, with 16 bases between the two germline ends. The CDR3 consists of 14 residues. Germline V gene sequence: CDR1 PRHDT, CDR2 FYEKMQ (reference sequence). The CDR3 loop reads CASSLSRAGWLQYF. In DNA form, the CDR3 reads TGTGCCAGCAGCTTAAGTCGGGCTGGTTGGCTTCAGTACTTC.

The chain uses TRBV27 and TRBJ2-7; TRBD1 matches at 8 bases. This CDR3 is 16 amino acids long. CDR1 and CDR2 from the germline V gene are MNHEY and SMNVEV (reference sequence). After removal of 6 bases from V and 1 base from J, the junction contained 11 bases not matched to a gene. The CDR3 reads CASRSRRGQASYEQYF. The CDR3 bases are TGTGCCAGCAGATCACGCCGGGGACAGGCTTCCTACGAGCAGTACTTC.

V gene TRBV29-1 combines with J gene TRBJ2-7, with TRBD1 matching over 10 bases. J gave up 5 bases and V 4 bases, and 8 bases lay outside the gene matches. The length of the CDR3 is 14 residues. Per germline, CDR1 SQVTM and CDR2 ANQGSEA. CDR3 nucleotide sequence: TGCAGCGTTGGGGACAGGGGTGTCCTGGACGAGCAGTACTTC. The encoded protein is CSVGDRGVLDEQYF.

Only a few counts were recorded for this clone. J is TRBJ2-7 and V is TRBV2; possibly TRBD1 or TRBD2 for D (5 bases each). With 1 base removed from V and 5 bases from J, the gap between germline ends came to 9 bases. CDR3 length equals 13 residues. CDR1 and CDR2 from the germline V gene are SNHLY and FYNNEI. The CDR3 sequence is CASSEVLGDEQYF. CDR3 DNA sequence: TGTGCCAGCAGTGAAGTTTTGGGGGACGAGCAGTACTTC.

This clone was seen more than once but under ten times. V gene TRBV4-3 combines with J gene TRBJ2-1; 9 nucleotides line up with TRBD2. Germline V gene data show CDR1 as LGHNA and CDR2 as YSLEER. This CDR3 comprises 16 residues. The V and J ends lost 3 bases and 1 base, in that order; junction bases with no gene match: 4. The CDR3 sequence is CASSQVTSGSYNEQFF. The CDR3 bases are TGCGCCAGCAGCCAGGTTACTAGCGGGTCCTACAATGAGCAGTTCTTC.

The chain carries TRBV2 and TRBJ2-1; 8 bases are a match to TRBD2. V gave up 4 bases and J gave up 9 bases; unmatched junction bases: 11. Per the germline V gene, CDR1 is SNHLY and CDR2 is FYNNEI. This CDR3 has 15 amino acids. CDR3 sequence: CASSVGGLGSTEQFF. The DNA for the CDR3 is TGTGCCAGCAGTGTAGGGGGACTAGGAAGCACTGAGCAGTTCTTC.

The chain has TRBV2 and TRBJ1-2; D unresolved. Trimming pared 3 bases from V and 7 bases from J, leaving 6 bases between. This CDR3 comprises 11 residues. Germline CDR1 is SNHLY and CDR2 is FYNNEI. CDR3: CASSETSGYTF. The CDR3 coding sequence is TGTGCCAGCAGTGAGACGTCTGGCTACACCTTC.

There are a few counts of this clone. V is TRBV4-3 and J is TRBJ1-6; D is uncertain. This CDR3 is built from 15 residues. V was trimmed by 0 bases and J by 7 bases, leaving 10 bases between them. The germline gives CDR1 LGHNA, CDR2 YSLEER. In nucleotides, the CDR3 is TGCGCCAGCAGCCAAGATTCTCTAGGGAATTCACCCCTCCACTTT. This codes for CASSQDSLGNSPLHF.

The V and J genes are TRBV7-2 and TRBJ2-7; the match to TRBD2 covers 14 bases. Losses at the gene ends were 5 bases for V and 6 bases for J; bases not matched to a gene: 6. The CDR3 is made up of 15 amino acids. Germline lookup yields CDR1 SGHTA and CDR2 FQGNSA. CDR3 DNA sequence: TGTGCCAGCAGCGCCGCTGGACTAGCGGGGGGCGAGCAGTACTTC. Translation gives CASSAAGLAGGEQYF.

J is TRBJ2-7 and V is TRBV10-3; D is uncertain. V lost 6 bases and J lost 4, with 10 bases in between. This CDR3 contains 12 residues. Germline values: CDR1 ENHRY, CDR2 SYGVKD. CDR3 nucleotide sequence: TGTGCCATCAGCAAAGACGCGTACGAGCAGTACGTC. Translation: CAISKDAYEQYV.

J is TRBJ2-7 and V is TRBV7-6; D unclear. Germline lookup yields CDR1 SGHVS and CDR2 FNYEAQ. The CDR3 is 11 residues long. V was trimmed by 5 bases and J by 3 bases, leaving 5 bases between them. Written as DNA, the CDR3 is TGTGCCAGCAGCCTCGACTACGAGCAGTACTTC. This gives the protein CASSLDYEQYF.

This clone was seen more than once but under ten times. The chain combines TRBV15 with TRBJ2-5, with D unclear. This CDR3 is built from 12 residues. The germline V gene encodes CDR1 LNHNV and CDR2 YYDKDF (reference sequence). The V and J ends lost 2 bases and 9 bases respectively, with 10 bases between them. The CDR3 nucleotides are TGTGCCACCAGCAGAAAACCGGTGGCCCAGTACTTC. Translated: CATSRKPVAQYF.

There are a few counts of this clone. The CDR3 loop is CASPRDRANNYGYTF. CDR3 nucleotide sequence: TGTGCCAGCCCACGGGACAGGGCGAATAACTATGGCTACACCTTC. The V call is TRBV2, the J call TRBJ1-2, with TRBD1 matching 9 bases. The CDR3 has 15 amino acids. Germline V gene sequence: CDR1 SNHLY, CDR2 FYNNEI. After removal of 8 bases from V and 1 base from J, the junction contained 8 bases not matched to a gene. Full variable domain (remainder filled in from reference TRBV2 and TRBJ1-2): EPEVTQTPSHQVTQMGQEVILRCVPISNHLYFYWYRQILGQKVEFLVSFYNNEISEKSEIFDDQFSVERPDGSNFTLKIRSTKLEDSAMYFCASPRDRANNYGYTFGSGTRLTVV.

The chain combines TRBV7-2 with TRBJ2-1, with no clear D. This CDR3 spans 13 amino acids. Germline-derived CDR1 and CDR2 are SGHTA and FQGNSA. V gave up 5 bases and J gave up 0 bases, with 5 bases separating them. In DNA, the CDR3 is TGTGCCAGCAGCGCTAACTCCTACAATGAGCAGTTCTTC. It specifies CASSANSYNEQFF.

The CDR3 DNA follows: TGTGCCTGGAGCGGACTAGCGGGAGGCCTCCAGTTCTTC. The encoded protein is CAWSGLAGGLQFF. The rearrangement joins TRBV30 to TRBJ2-1; 14 bases line up with TRBD2. Unmatched junction bases numbered 5, after V lost 3 bases and J lost 13 bases. The CDR3 totals 13 residues. Germline loops: CDR1 GTSNPN, CDR2 SVGIG (reference sequence).

V usage is TRBV7-2 and J usage is TRBJ2-5; 8 positions match TRBD2. The CDR3 is 13 amino acids. Germline V gene lookup returns CDR1 SGHTA and CDR2 FQGNSA. V gave up 3 bases and J gave up 8 bases; unmatched junction bases: 5. The CDR3 region is CASSFPGGPTQYF. The CDR3 DNA is TGTGCCAGCAGCTTTCCGGGAGGGCCTACCCAGTACTTC.